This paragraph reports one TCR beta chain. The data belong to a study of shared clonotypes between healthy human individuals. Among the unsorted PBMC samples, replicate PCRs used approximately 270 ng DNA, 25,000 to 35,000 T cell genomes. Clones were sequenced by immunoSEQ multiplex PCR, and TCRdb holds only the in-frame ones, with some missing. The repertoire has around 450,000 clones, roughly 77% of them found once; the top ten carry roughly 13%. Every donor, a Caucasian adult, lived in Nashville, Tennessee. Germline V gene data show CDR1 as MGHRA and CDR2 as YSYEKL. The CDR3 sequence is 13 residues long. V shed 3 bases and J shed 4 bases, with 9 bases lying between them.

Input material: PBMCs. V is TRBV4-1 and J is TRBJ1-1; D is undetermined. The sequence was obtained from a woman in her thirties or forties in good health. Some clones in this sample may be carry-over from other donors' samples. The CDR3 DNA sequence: TGCGCCAGCAGCCATCTTTATAGCACTGAAGCTTTCTTT. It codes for CASSHLYSTEAFF.